These T cell receptor beta chains were read from a single sample in a study of cytomegalovirus exposure and HLA in healthy donors. The repertoire was sequenced with immunoSEQ multiplex PCR; TCRdb's copy has only in-frame clones and lacks some. The sample has some 130,000 clones, more than 70% seen once; the top ten hold more than 0.9%. Sample: PBMCs. The source is a male donor in good health and CMV-seropositive. Each CDR3 is given with its conserved first and last residue. A D gene is named only where the DNA matches it firmly. A row's size may be missing; if present it is once, few, many or a size class.

D gene	CDR3 length	V gene	J gene	clone size	CDR3 protein	CDR3 DNA
TRBD1	14	TRBV29-1	TRBJ2-1	NA	CRASTGKRGSEQFF	TGCAGAGCTTCGACAGGGAAGAGGGGCAGTGAGCAGTTCTTC
NA	15	TRBV28	TRBJ2-2	NA	CASSLRGKNTGELFF	TGTGCCAGCAGTTTACGCGGGAAGAACACCGGGGAGCTGTTTTTT
NA	13	TRBV11-2	TRBJ1-2	NA	CASSLDRGYGYTF	TGTGCCAGCAGCTTAGACAGGGGATATGGCTACACCTTC
NA	15	TRBV4-2	TRBJ2-1	NA	CASSQVKDSYNEQFF	TGTGCCAGCAGCCAAGTCAAGGACAGCTACAATGAGCAGTTCTTC
NA	14	TRBV7-8	TRBJ2-1	once	CASSLGASTDEQFF	TGTGCCAGCAGCTTAGGGGCTAGCACCGATGAGCAGTTCTTC
NA	18	TRBV7-8	TRBJ1-5	once	CASSSLGHQAYSNQPQHF	TGTGCCAGCAGCTCTCTGGGACATCAAGCTTATAGCAATCAGCCCCAGCATTTT
TRBD2	16	TRBV7-8	TRBJ2-3	few	CASSLRGGRAADTQYF	TGTGCCAGCAGCTTACGGGGCGGGAGGGCCGCAGATACGCAGTATTTT
TRBD1	19	TRBV7-9	TRBJ2-7	NA	CASSFYGGVGTGVTYEQYF	TGTGCCAGCAGCTTTTATGGGGGAGTCGGGACAGGGGTCACCTACGAGCAGTACTTC
TRBD1	15	TRBV6-5	TRBJ1-3	few	CASSRQGKSGNTIYF	TGTGCCAGCAGTCGACAGGGCAAGTCTGGAAACACCATATATTTT
TRBD1	13	TRBV13	TRBJ1-2	NA	CASRDRNSYGYTF	TGTGCCAGCAGGGACAGGAACTCTTATGGCTACACCTTC
NA	16	TRBV7-9	TRBJ1-1	NA	CASSLGSAINQLEAFF	TGTGCCAGCAGCCTAGGGAGCGCAATCAACCAACTAGAAGCTTTCTTT
NA	19	TRBV21-1	TRBJ2-6	NA	CASSKLGGIETYGANVLTF	TGTGCCAGCAGCAAATTGGGGGGAATAGAAACCTATGGGGCCAACGTCCTGACTTTC
NA	17	TRBV5-8	TRBJ2-3	NA	CASSLQTRGPPTDTQYF	TGTGCCAGCAGCTTACAGACTAGGGGGCCTCCCACAGATACGCAGTATTTT
NA	16	TRBV5-4	TRBJ2-5	few	CASSPGNGGAGETQYF	TGTGCCAGCAGCCCGGGCAATGGGGGGGCAGGGGAGACCCAGTACTTC
NA	15	TRBV7-9	TRBJ2-5	NA	CASSQRGYSKETQYF	TGTGCCAGCAGCCAACGGGGGTACTCAAAAGAGACCCAGTACTTC
TRBD1	15	TRBV4-1	TRBJ2-7	NA	CASSQAGQGGYEQYF	TGCGCCAGCAGCCAAGCGGGACAGGGGGGCTACGAGCAGTACTTC
NA	13	TRBV19	TRBJ1-5	NA	CASSPGARQPQHF	TGTGCCAGTAGTCCAGGGGCTCGACAGCCCCAGCATTTT
NA	15	TRBV11-2	TRBJ1-2	NA	CASSPDGTGGHGYTF	TGTGCCAGCAGCCCAGACGGGACTGGAGGGCATGGCTACACCTTC
NA	13	TRBV29-1	TRBJ1-2	once	CSVGYLLSYGYTF	TGCAGCGTTGGATACTTACTTTCCTATGGCTACACCTTC
TRBD1	19	TRBV10-3	TRBJ2-1	NA	CAIRPTGTGGVISYNEQFF	TGTGCCATCAGGCCTACCGGGACAGGGGGCGTAATCTCCTACAATGAGCAGTTCTTC
TRBD2	15	TRBV7-8	TRBJ2-1	NA	CASTAAGVSYNEQFF	TGTGCCAGCACCGCAGCGGGAGTGTCCTACAATGAGCAGTTCTTC
TRBD1	13	TRBV13	TRBJ2-7	NA	CASRGQGAYEQYF	TGTGCCAGCAGGGGACAGGGAGCCTACGAGCAGTACTTC
NA	15	TRBV9	TRBJ2-7	once	CASSVGQHPGTEQYF	TGTGCCAGCAGCGTAGGGCAACACCCCGGGACTGAGCAGTACTTC
NA	16	TRBV5-1	TRBJ2-5	NA	CASSLSGALREETQYF	TGCGCCAGCAGCTTGTCAGGGGCACTAAGAGAAGAGACCCAGTACTTC
TRBD2	14	TRBV11-1	TRBJ2-1	few	CASSVSGGFDEQFF	TGTGCCAGCAGCGTTAGCGGGGGCTTCGATGAGCAGTTCTTC
TRBD2	18	TRBV28	TRBJ2-1	NA	CASRRGTSGTSSYNEQFF	TGTGCCAGCAGACGAGGCACTAGCGGGACCTCCTCCTACAATGAGCAGTTCTTC
TRBD1	16	TRBV9	TRBJ2-4	once	CASSVGGQGVSDIQYF	TGTGCCAGCAGCGTAGGAGGACAGGGGGTGTCAGACATTCAGTACTTC
NA	12	TRBV11-3	TRBJ2-1	NA	CASSLADNEQFF	TGTGCCAGCAGCTTAGCTGACAATGAGCAGTTCTTC
NA	16	TRBV4-2	TRBJ2-3	NA	CASSQDRGGGRDTQYF	TGTGCCAGCAGCCAAGATCGAGGGGGGGGCAGGGATACGCAGTATTTT
NA	11	TRBV11-2	TRBJ2-1	NA	CASTRNNEQFF	TGTGCCAGCACCAGGAACAATGAGCAGTTCTTC
TRBD2	14	TRBV11-3	TRBJ2-1	NA	CASSLGGGNNEQFF	TGTGCCAGCAGCTTAGGCGGGGGTAACAATGAGCAGTTCTTC
TRBD1	18	TRBV19	TRBJ2-5	few	CASSPRTTGDRGQETQYF	TGTGCCAGTAGCCCGCGGACCACCGGGGACAGAGGACAAGAGACCCAGTACTTC
NA	13	TRBV21-1	TRBJ1-1	NA	CASSAQGGAEAFF	TGTGCCAGCAGCGCACAGGGGGGTGCTGAAGCTTTCTTT
NA	13	TRBV7-2	TRBJ1-2	few	CASRNPGSYGYTF	TGTGCCAGCAGAAATCCAGGGTCTTACGGCTACACCTTC
TRBD1	14	TRBV5-1	TRBJ1-4	NA	CASSSSGGEEKLFF	TGCGCCAGCAGCTCGTCAGGGGGAGAGGAAAAACTGTTTTTT
NA	15	TRBV28	TRBJ1-6	NA	CASSLAQSYNSPLHF	TGTGCCAGCAGTTTAGCACAGTCATATAATTCACCCCTCCACTTT
TRBD2	15	TRBV2	TRBJ2-3	NA	CASGRLAGVADTQYF	TGTGCCAGCGGCCGACTAGCGGGGGTGGCAGATACGCAGTATTTT
NA	17	TRBV4-3	TRBJ1-2	NA	CASSQDAASTINYGYTF	TGCGCCAGCAGCCAAGATGCGGCTTCAACGATTAACTATGGCTACACCTTC
NA	15	TRBV5-6	TRBJ1-4	NA	CASRTLGPTNEKLFF	TGTGCCAGCAGGACTTTAGGCCCAACTAATGAAAAACTGTTTTTT
TRBD1	17	TRBV5-4	TRBJ2-5	NA	CASSPGGTGSGLKTQYF	TGTGCCAGCAGCCCGGGTGGGACAGGGAGTGGATTGAAGACCCAGTACTTC
TRBD1	12	TRBV19	TRBJ2-7	once	CASRGTVYEQYF	TGTGCCAGTAGGGGGACAGTCTACGAGCAGTACTTC
TRBD2	14	TRBV7-3	TRBJ2-1	NA	CASSLASGANEQFF	TGTGCCAGCAGCTTAGCTAGCGGGGCGAATGAGCAGTTCTTC
TRBD1	17	TRBV11-2	TRBJ2-2	NA	CASSARTGLSNTGELFF	TGTGCCAGCAGCGCCAGGACAGGCCTCTCGAACACCGGGGAGCTGTTTTTT
NA	11	TRBV7-8	TRBJ1-2	once	CASSGNYGYTF	TGTGCCAGCTCAGGGAACTATGGCTACACCTTC
NA	13	TRBV30	TRBJ2-7	NA	CAWSSGGAYEQYF	TGTGCCTGGAGTTCGGGTGGAGCGTACGAGCAGTACTTC
TRBD2	16	TRBV9	TRBJ2-1	NA	CASSTWTSGSGDEQFF	TGTGCCAGCAGCACCTGGACTAGCGGGAGTGGGGATGAGCAGTTCTTC
TRBD2	16	TRBV11-2	TRBJ2-3	NA	CASSPYSGGGADTQYF	TGTGCCAGCAGCCCTTATAGCGGGGGAGGGGCAGATACGCAGTATTTT
NA	14	TRBV27	TRBJ2-1	NA	CASSQLISYNEQFF	TGTGCCAGCAGCCAACTAATCTCTTACAATGAGCAGTTCTTC
NA	19	TRBV11-2	TRBJ2-6	NA	CASSLGVQGYSSGANVLTF	TGTGCCAGCAGCTTAGGAGTTCAGGGCTACAGCTCTGGGGCCAACGTCCTGACTTTC
NA	14	TRBV5-6	TRBJ2-7	few	CASSFLDSAYEQYF	TGTGCCAGCAGCTTCCTGGACAGCGCCTACGAGCAGTACTTC
TRBD1	16	TRBV7-2	TRBJ1-2	NA	CASSEGQGTAGYGYTF	TGTGCCAGCAGCGAGGGACAGGGGACGGCAGGCTATGGCTACACCTTC
TRBD2	14	TRBV9	TRBJ2-5	NA	CASSGSGTSETQYF	TGTGCCAGCAGCGGATCCGGGACTAGCGAGACCCAGTACTTC
NA	12	TRBV9	TRBJ2-1	NA	CASSVAQGEQFF	TGTGCCAGCAGCGTAGCTCAGGGTGAGCAGTTCTTC
TRBD1	16	TRBV27	TRBJ2-6	NA	CASSTDRETGANVLTF	TGTGCCAGCAGTACCGACAGGGAGACCGGGGCCAACGTCCTGACTTTC